One and the same sample provided the 20 T cell receptor beta chains below, sequenced in a study of regulatory T cells in long-lasting Graves disease. Sample time point: newly diagnosed GD, antithyroid drugs for less than 3 months. From PBMCs, RNA was extracted and then used to make the TCR library. Relying on iRepertoire HTBI primers and Arm-PCR of CDR3 regions, the team built TCR beta libraries. A single record per CDR3 protein comes from TCRdb applying MiXCR to the multiplex PCR reads. The sample contains fewer than 350,000 distinct CDR3 sequences, 18% of which appear only once. Sequencing was performed on peripheral blood mononuclear cells (PBMCs), taken at new diagnosis, from a patient treated with antithyroid drugs. The receptors come from a female donor with Graves disease.

Details on this clonotype: With only one base between it and a far larger clone, this is likely a read error. The genes are TRBV6-1 and TRBJ2-1, with D tentatively TRBD2 (5 bases). CDR3 length: 14 residues. CDR1 is MNHNS and CDR2 is SASEGT in the germline V gene. Trimming took 4 bases from V and 5 from J, leaving 12 bases between them. CDR3 loop: CASSGIGINNEQFF. In DNA form, the CDR3 reads TGTGCCAGCAGTGGAATCGGGATCAACAATGAGCAGTTCTTC.

The V and J genes are TRBV24-1 and TRBJ2-1; tentatively, D is TRBD2 (6 bases). Germline CDR1 reads KGHDR; CDR2 reads SFDVKD. The CDR3 covers 13 residues. Trimming shortened V by 9 bases and J by 5 bases, and 13 bases separated the two germline ends. Here the CDR3 reads CATSGSPNNEQFF. The DNA of the CDR3 is TGTGCCACCTCCGGGAGTCCGAACAATGAGCAGTTCTTC.

Concerning this clonotype: Given a much more abundant clone one base away, this may be a read error. The chain recombines TRBV28 with TRBJ2-3, with TRBD2 matching 13 bases. The CDR3 runs 17 residues. The germline gives CDR1 MDHEN, CDR2 SYDVKM. CDR3 amino acids: CGSSLATSGRGTDTQYF. The DNA for the CDR3 is TGTGGCAGCAGTTTAGCCACTAGCGGGAGGGGGACAGATACGCAGTATTTT.

A few counts support this clonotype. V and J are TRBV5-1 and TRBJ1-4; a possible D gene is TRBD1 (6 bases). The CDR3 is 13 residues long. V was trimmed by 6 bases and J by 5 bases, leaving 11 bases between them. Germline assignment: CDR1 SGHRS and CDR2 YFSETQ. CDR3 DNA sequence: TGCGCCAGCAACCAAGGGGGGAATGAAAAACTGTTTTTT. Translated: CASNQGGNEKLFF.

This clonotype turned up a few times. The chain employs TRBV9 and TRBJ2-3; D not certain. Trimming left V 1 base short and J 4 bases short, with 19 bases between. Germline CDR1 and CDR2: SGDLS and YYNGEE. CDR3 length equals 17 residues. The CDR3 protein is CASSVRPVSEGPDTQYF. The CDR3 DNA follows: TGTGCCAGCAGCGTACGACCGGTCTCAGAAGGCCCAGATACGCAGTATTTT.

This clonotype was counted ten times or more. The conserved final phenylalanine or tryptophan is absent from the CDR3, which likely points to a read error. Because the CDR3's place on the DNA is in doubt, the DNA is left out and the CDR3 is given as listed by TCRdb. This chain links TRBV28 with TRBJ1-4; the table gives TRBD1 as D, unverified against the DNA. Germline loops: CDR1 MDHEN, CDR2 SYDVKM. The CDR3 length is 14 residues, termini included. CDR3 loop: CASSPNDRGRLLLV.

This clonotype was seen only once. CDR3 sequence: CASSLREQPQHF. For the CDR3, the DNA is TGTGCCAGCAGCTTAAGGGAACAGCCCCAGCATTTT. J is TRBJ1-5 and V is TRBV7-9; D call uncertain. Trimming took 2 bases from V and 7 from J, leaving 6 bases between them. Germline values: CDR1 SEHNR, CDR2 FQNEAQ (reference sequence). This CDR3 has 12 residues.

The gene calls are TRBV4-1 and TRBJ2-3; the D is unclear. Trimming left V 7 bases short and J 0 bases short, with 11 bases between. CDR1 is MGHRA and CDR2 is YSYEKL in the germline V gene. The CDR3 covers 14 residues. The CDR3 here is CASKREPSTDTQYF. The CDR3 DNA is TGCGCCAGCAAAAGAGAGCCGAGCACAGATACGCAGTATTTT.

Of note for this clonotype: This clone may be a read error of a much larger clone one base away. The chain uses TRBV9 and TRBJ1-6; D uncertain. Per the germline V gene, CDR1 is SGDLS and CDR2 is YYNGEE. CDR3 length: 15 residues. CDR3 residues: CASSGGGSCNSPLHF. In DNA, the CDR3 is TGTGCCAGCAGCGGTGGTGGCTCCTGTAATTCACCCCTCCACTTT.

The rearrangement uses TRBV9 and TRBJ2-5; 7 positions agree with TRBD2. The V gene's germline CDR1 is SGDLS and CDR2 YYNGEE. After removal of 2 bases from V and 5 bases from J, the junction contained 18 bases not matched to a gene. This CDR3 is built from 18 residues. The CDR3 bases are TGTGCCAGCAGCGTTTGGGGGGGTAGCAGGAACATTGACGAGACCCAGTACTTC. Amino acid sequence: CASSVWGGSRNIDETQYF.

This rearrangement joins TRBV6-5 to TRBJ2-7, with D possibly TRBD1 on 6 matching bases. This CDR3 has 14 amino acids. Trimming stripped 2 bases from V and 5 bases from J, with 13 bases between. Germline V gives CDR1 MNHEY, CDR2 SVGAGI. The CDR3 here is CASSYLGRGNEQYF. As DNA, the CDR3 is TGTGCCAGCAGTTACCTGGGCAGGGGTAACGAGCAGTACTTC.

This clonotype was picked up a small number of times. The J gene is TRBJ2-2, the V gene TRBV7-2, with 11 positions matching TRBD2. CDR1 SGHTA and CDR2 FQGNSA come from the germline V gene. The trim removed 4 bases at V and 3 bases at J, leaving 10 bases unmatched. The CDR3 extends over 18 amino acids. The CDR3 DNA sequence: TGTGCCAGCAGCTCCGGACTAGCGGGCATAGTTGACACCGGGGAGCTGTTTTTT. Protein: CASSSGLAGIVDTGELFF.

V and J are TRBV6-1 and TRBJ2-1; D might be TRBD2 (6 bases). Germline V CDR1 and CDR2: MNHNS, SASEGT. Trimming left V 6 bases short and J 11 bases short, with 23 bases between. This CDR3 spans 15 amino acids. CDR3 bases: TGTGCCAGCAGGGGTAGCGGAGGCTCCTACACTCAGCAGTTCTTC. Its translation: CASRGSGGSYTQQFF.

This clonotype was seen a handful of times. The chain employs TRBV6-2 or TRBV6-3 and TRBJ2-7, with D unresolved. CDR1 and CDR2 from the germline V gene are MNHEY and SVGEGT. The CDR3 extends over 13 amino acids. V lost 2 bases, J lost 3 bases, and 8 bases lay in between. The CDR3 DNA follows: TGTGCCAGCAGTTACGGGAACCACTACGAGCAGTACTTC. Residues: CASSYGNHYEQYF.

A note on this clonotype: This sequence may be a read error, since a much larger clone differs from it by one base. V usage is TRBV5-4 and J usage is TRBJ2-7; TRBD1 agrees at 7 bases. From germline, CDR1 is SGHNT and CDR2 YYREEE (reference sequence). The CDR3 spans 14 residues. The CDR3 region is CASSLGRGINEHYF. In DNA, the CDR3 is TGTGCCAGCAGCTTAGGCAGGGGGATCAACGAGCACTACTTC.

This clonotype was recorded at least ten times. The CDR3, as DNA: TGTGCCAGTAGTATCGACCGGGAAGATACGCAGTATTTT. The encoded protein is CASSIDREDTQYF. The genes are TRBV19 and TRBJ2-3; a weak D match, TRBD2 (5 bases). Germline V lookup: CDR1 LNHDA, CDR2 SQIVND (reference sequence). The CDR3 is 13 amino acids. The germline V and J ends were trimmed by 3 bases and 5 bases, with 9 bases remaining between them.

V and J are TRBV20-1 and TRBJ1-3, with TRBD1 matching 7 bases. CDR1 DFQATT and CDR2 SNEGSKA come from the germline V gene (reference sequence). V lost 2 bases and J lost 4; bases outside the gene matches: 11. The CDR3 is 16 residues long. The CDR3 nucleotides read TGCAGTGCTAGATCAGCAGAGACAGGGTTCGGAAACACCATATATTTT. This gives the protein CSARSAETGFGNTIYF.

The genes are TRBV14 and TRBJ2-3; D may be TRBD1 (6 bases). V was trimmed by 5 bases and J by 3 bases, leaving 18 bases between them. CDR1 and CDR2 (germline): SGHDN, FVKESK. The CDR3 is 16 amino acids. Written as DNA, the CDR3 is TGTGCCAGCAGCTCCTGGGGACACAGAGGGACAGATACGCAGTATTTT. Translation: CASSSWGHRGTDTQYF.

This clonotype was found a few times. A much larger clonotype is one base distant, so this may be a read error. As the CDR3 is not closed by the conserved phenylalanine or tryptophan, this likely results from a read error. This chain uses TRBV3-1 with TRBJ2-7, with TRBD1 matching over 10 bases. This CDR3 comprises 15 residues. Germline loops: CDR1 LGHDT, CDR2 YNNKEL (reference sequence). The trim removed 4 bases at V and 4 bases at J, leaving 7 bases unmatched. The DNA of the CDR3 is TGTGCCAGCAGCCGATCGGGACAGGGGTTATACGAGCAGTACTTA. As protein: CASSRSGQGLYEQYL.

In its sample, this clonotype was seen a few times. J is TRBJ2-5 and V is TRBV5-1; 12 bases match TRBD2. CDR3 length equals 17 residues. With V trimmed by 4 bases and J by 5 bases, 12 bases remained unmatched. Per the germline V gene, CDR1 is SGHRS and CDR2 is YFSETQ. The DNA of the CDR3 is TGCGCCAGCAGCCAACCGACGACTAGCGGGAGTTTGGAGACCCAGTACTTC. It translates to CASSQPTTSGSLETQYF.